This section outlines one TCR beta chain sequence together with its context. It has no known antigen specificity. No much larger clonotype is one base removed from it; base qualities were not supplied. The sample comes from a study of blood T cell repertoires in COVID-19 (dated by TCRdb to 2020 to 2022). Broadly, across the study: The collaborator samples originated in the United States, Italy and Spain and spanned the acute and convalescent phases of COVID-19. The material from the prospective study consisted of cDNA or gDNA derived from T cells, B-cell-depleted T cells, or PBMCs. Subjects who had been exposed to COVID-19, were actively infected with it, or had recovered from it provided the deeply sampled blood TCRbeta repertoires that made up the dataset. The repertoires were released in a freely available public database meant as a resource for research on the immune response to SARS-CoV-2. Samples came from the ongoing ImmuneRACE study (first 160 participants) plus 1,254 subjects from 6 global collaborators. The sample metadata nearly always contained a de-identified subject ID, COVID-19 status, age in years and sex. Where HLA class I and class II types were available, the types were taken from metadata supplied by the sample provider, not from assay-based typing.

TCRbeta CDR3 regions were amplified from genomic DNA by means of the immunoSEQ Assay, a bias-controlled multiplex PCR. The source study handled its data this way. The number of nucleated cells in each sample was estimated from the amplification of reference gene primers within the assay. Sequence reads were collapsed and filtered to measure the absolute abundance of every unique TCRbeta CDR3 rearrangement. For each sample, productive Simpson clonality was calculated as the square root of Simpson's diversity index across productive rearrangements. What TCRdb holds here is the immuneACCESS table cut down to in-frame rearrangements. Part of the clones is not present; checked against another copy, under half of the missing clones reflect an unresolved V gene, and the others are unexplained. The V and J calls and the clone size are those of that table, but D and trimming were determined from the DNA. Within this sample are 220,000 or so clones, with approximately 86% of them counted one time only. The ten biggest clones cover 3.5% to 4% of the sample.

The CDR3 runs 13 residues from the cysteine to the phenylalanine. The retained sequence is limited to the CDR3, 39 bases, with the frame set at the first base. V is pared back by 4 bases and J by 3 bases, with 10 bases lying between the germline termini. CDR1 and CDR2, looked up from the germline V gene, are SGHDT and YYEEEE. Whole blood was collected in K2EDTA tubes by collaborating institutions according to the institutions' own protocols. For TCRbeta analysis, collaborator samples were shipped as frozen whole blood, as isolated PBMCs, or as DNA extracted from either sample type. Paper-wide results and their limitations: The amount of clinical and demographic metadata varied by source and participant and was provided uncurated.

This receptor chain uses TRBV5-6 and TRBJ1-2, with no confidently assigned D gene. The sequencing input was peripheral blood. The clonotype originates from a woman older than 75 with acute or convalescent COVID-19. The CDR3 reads CASSDTVYYGYTF. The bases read TGTGCCAGCAGCGATACAGTGTACTATGGCTACACCTTC.